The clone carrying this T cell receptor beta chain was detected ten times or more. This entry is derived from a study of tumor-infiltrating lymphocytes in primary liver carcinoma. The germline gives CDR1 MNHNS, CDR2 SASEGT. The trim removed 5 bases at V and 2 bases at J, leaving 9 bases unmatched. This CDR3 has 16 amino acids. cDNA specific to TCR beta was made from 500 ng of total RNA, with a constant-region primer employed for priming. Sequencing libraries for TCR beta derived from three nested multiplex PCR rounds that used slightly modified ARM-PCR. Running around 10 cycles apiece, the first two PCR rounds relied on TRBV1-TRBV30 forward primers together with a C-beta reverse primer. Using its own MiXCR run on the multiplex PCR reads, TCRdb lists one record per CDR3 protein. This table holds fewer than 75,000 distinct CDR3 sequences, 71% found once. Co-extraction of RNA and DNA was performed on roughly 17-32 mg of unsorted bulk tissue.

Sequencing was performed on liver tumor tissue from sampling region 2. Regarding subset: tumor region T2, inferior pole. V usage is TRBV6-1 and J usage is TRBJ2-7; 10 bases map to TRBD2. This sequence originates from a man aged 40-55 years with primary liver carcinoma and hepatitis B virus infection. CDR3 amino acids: CASSRTSGVFTYEQYF. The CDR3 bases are TGTGCCAGCAGTCGGACTAGCGGCGTCTTTACCTACGAGCAGTACTTC.